This T cell receptor beta chain was sequenced during a study of blood T cell repertoires in COVID-19 (dated by TCRdb to the early 2020s). In the study overall: The collaborator samples originated in the United States, Italy and Spain and spanned the acute and convalescent phases of COVID-19. Where HLA class I and class II types were available, the types were taken from metadata supplied by the sample provider, not from assay-based typing. The dataset comprised deeply sampled blood TCRbeta repertoires from subjects exposed to, actively infected with, or recovered from COVID-19. Samples were obtained from the ongoing ImmuneRACE study (first 160 participants) and from about 1,300 subjects provided by 6 global collaborators. A de-identified subject ID, COVID-19 status, age in years and sex were almost always included in the sample metadata. The material from the prospective study consisted of cDNA or gDNA derived from T cells, B-cell-depleted T cells, or PBMCs. The repertoires were released in a freely available public database intended as a resource for research on the immune response to SARS-CoV-2.

Results and caveats for the whole study, not just this receptor: Clinical and demographic metadata were provided uncurated, with the amount varying by source and participant.

Trimming takes 2 bases off V and 2 bases off J; junction bases not matched to a gene: 4. Its CDR3 holds 15 amino acids, cysteine through phenylalanine. Only CDR3 DNA is held: 45 bases, read in frame from base 1. Via the germline V gene, CDR1 is MNHEY and CDR2 SVGAGI. Each collaborating institution followed its own protocols to collect whole blood in K2EDTA tubes. For TCRbeta analysis, collaborators shipped samples as frozen whole blood, isolated PBMCs, or DNA extracted from either of those sample types. TCRbeta CDR3 regions were amplified from genomic DNA using the immunoSEQ Assay, a bias-controlled multiplex PCR. On the authors' methods: Within the assay, amplification of reference gene primers was used to estimate how many nucleated cells each sample contained. To quantify the absolute abundance of each unique TCRbeta CDR3 rearrangement, sequence reads were collapsed and filtered. For each sample, productive Simpson clonality was calculated by taking the square root of Simpson's diversity index across productive rearrangements. The table was pulled from immuneACCESS by TCRdb, which kept in-frame rearrangements only. Such tables lose some clones; where checked, under half of the loss comes from unresolved V genes, and the rest has no known cause. V and J calls and clone size follow that table, whereas D and trimming were derived from the DNA. A total of about 400,000 clones appear in this sample, around 90% of them only once. The ten most abundant clones make up around 2.9% of the sample.

In this sample, this clone turned up once. Its recognized antigen is unknown. Base qualities were left out, and no much larger clone turns up one base away. The chain joins TRBV6-5 to TRBJ2-7; 9 of the junction bases match TRBD1. Sample: peripheral blood. This clonotype was obtained from a human donor in a cohort sampled during active COVID-19. Here the CDR3 is given as CASSYRDRDAYEQYF. Here is the DNA: TGTGCCAGCAGTTACCGGGACAGGGATGCCTACGAGCAGTACTTC.